These 23 T cell receptor beta chains share one sample of origin, sequenced in a study of OX40 agonist ivuxolimab in advanced cancers. The library was generated by the immunoSEQ multiplex PCR assay. TCRdb limited this immuneACCESS table to in-frame rearrangements with V and J called. A share of clones is missing; checked studies link under half to unresolved V genes, and the rest is unexplained. Present in this sample are just over 40,000 clones, 70% to 90% of which were seen just once. 23% of the sample is held by the ten biggest clonotypes. Sequenced material: CD4+ or CD8+ T cells sorted from blood, taken in a trial of the OX40 agonist ivuxolimab. The source is an adult with an advanced solid tumor such as melanoma, head and neck, liver or kidney cancer.

V is TRBV5-6 and J is TRBJ2-3; TRBD2 matches 7 bases. The germline gives CDR1 SGHDT, CDR2 YYEEEE. CDR3 size: 19 residues. V lost 4 bases, J lost 0 bases, and 17 bases stayed unmatched. In nucleotides, the CDR3 is TGTGCCAGCAGCCCAATCGGGGAGGGCATCTCCCTTAGCACAGATACGCAGTATTTT. It is translated as CASSPIGEGISLSTDTQYF.

The gene calls are TRBV9 and TRBJ1-2, with D possibly TRBD1 on 5 matching bases. Trimming cost V 2 bases and J 2 bases, with 10 bases left between them. Germline CDR1 SGDLS, CDR2 YYNGEE. CDR3 length equals 14 residues. The CDR3 protein is CASSVYGANYGYTF. CDR3 coding DNA: TGTGCCAGCAGCGTTTACGGGGCCAACTATGGCTACACCTTC.

The chain carries TRBV27 and TRBJ2-7; D possibly corresponds to TRBD2 (5 bases). CDR1 MNHEY and CDR2 SMNVEV come from the germline V gene (reference sequence). Trimming pared 4 bases from V and 5 bases from J, leaving 15 bases between. This CDR3 has 14 amino acids. The CDR3 region has the DNA TGTGCCAGCAGTTCTTACCGGGAACAAGACGAGCAGTACTTC. Translated: CASSSYREQDEQYF.

The gene calls are TRBV27 and TRBJ2-1, with TRBD2 matching 8 bases. The CDR3 is 17 residues long. Looked up from germline, CDR1 is MNHEY and CDR2 is SMNVEV (reference sequence). With 3 bases clipped from V and 6 bases from J, the junction kept 13 bases outside the gene matches. CDR3 bases: TGTGCCAGCAGTTTCATTGTAAGCGGGAGTTTCCTCAATGAGCAGTTCTTC. It translates to CASSFIVSGSFLNEQFF.

CDR3 nucleotide sequence: TGTGCCAGCAGCTTGGTTGGCAGCTACGAGCAGTACTTC. It specifies CASSLVGSYEQYF. This chain uses TRBV5-6 with TRBJ2-7; D call uncertain. The V gene lost 0 bases and the J gene lost 3 bases, with 7 bases spanning the gap. CDR3 length: 13 residues. CDR1 SGHDT and CDR2 YYEEEE come from the germline V gene.

This sequence joins TRBV28 and TRBJ2-6; 7 positions agree with TRBD1. This CDR3 is 16 amino acids long. The germline gives CDR1 MDHEN, CDR2 SYDVKM. Trimming cost V 5 bases and J 4 bases; bases outside gene matches: 8. The CDR3 DNA follows: TGTGCCAGCAGTAAAGACAGGGCCCGGGGGGCCAACGTCCTGACTTTC. It specifies CASSKDRARGANVLTF.

The J gene is TRBJ1-1, the V gene TRBV27; 7 bases map to TRBD1. The ends lost 5 bases at V and 3 bases at J; junction bases unmatched: 12. The CDR3 loop spans 16 amino acids. CDR1 and CDR2 from the germline V gene are MNHEY and SMNVEV (reference sequence). In nucleotides, the CDR3 is TGTGCCAGCAGTCACACAGGGGTGAGGGGGTACACTGAAGCTTTCTTT. It encodes CASSHTGVRGYTEAFF.

J is TRBJ2-7 and V is TRBV5-4, with a possible D match to TRBD1 (6 bases). The V gene lost 2 bases and the J gene lost 3 bases, with 15 bases spanning the gap. CDR1 and CDR2 (germline): SGHNT, YYREEE (reference sequence). The CDR3 runs 15 residues. The chain's CDR3 is CASSLRGSPLYEQYF. The CDR3 bases are TGTGCCAGCAGCTTAAGGGGGAGTCCCCTCTACGAGCAGTACTTC.

V gene TRBV5-1 combines with J gene TRBJ2-7, with D perhaps matching TRBD2 (5 bases). CDR1 and CDR2 (germline): SGHRS, YFSETQ. Trimming stripped 4 bases from V and 4 bases from J, with 21 bases between. CDR3 size: 16 residues. The CDR3 here is CASSPSLVTLPYEQYF. In nucleotides, the CDR3 is TGCGCCAGCAGCCCCTCACTAGTGACCCTCCCGTACGAGCAGTACTTC.

The DNA for the CDR3 is TGTGCCAGCAGCTTGGGGACCCGGGGTAATGAGCAGTTCTTC. Translated, it gives CASSLGTRGNEQFF. The genes are TRBV5-6 and TRBJ2-1; possible D gene TRBD2, 5 bases. The CDR3 sequence is 14 residues long. Per the germline V gene, CDR1 is SGHDT and CDR2 is YYEEEE. V lost 0 bases to trimming and J lost 7 bases, with 11 bases between them.

Written as DNA, the CDR3 is TGTGCCAGCAGTCCCTACAGGGGGAGGGTCACTGAAGCTTTCTTT. The encoded protein is CASSPYRGRVTEAFF. V gene TRBV28 combines with J gene TRBJ1-1; TRBD1 agrees at 8 bases. Germline loops: CDR1 MDHEN, CDR2 SYDVKM. The CDR3 contains 15 residues. Trimming took 5 bases from V and 4 from J; bases not matched to a gene: 9.

V and J are TRBV15 and TRBJ2-3; D call uncertain. Germline CDR1 and CDR2: LNHNV and YYDKDF (reference sequence). The CDR3 is 18 amino acids. V was shortened by 0 bases and J by 1 base, with 17 bases between the two germline ends. CDR3 loop: CATSRDDGLNFGTDTQYF. DNA of the CDR3: TGTGCCACCAGCAGAGATGACGGGCTTAACTTCGGCACAGATACGCAGTATTTT.

This clone came up once. The junction does not match germline at one end; this may be a read error. V usage is TRBV5-1 and J usage is TRBJ2-7; D remains ambiguous. The CDR3 is 13 amino acids. Germline CDR1 is SGHRS and CDR2 is YFSETQ. This CDR3 is CASSLGSGYEQYF. As DNA, the CDR3 is TGTGCCAGCAGCTTGGGTTCCGGTTACGAGCAGTACTTC.

The genes are TRBV9 and TRBJ2-2; 7 nucleotides align to TRBD1. Germline CDR1 is SGDLS and CDR2 is YYNGEE. The CDR3 has 12 amino acids. V shed 4 bases, J shed 6 bases, and the junction held 0 bases outside the gene matches. CDR3 DNA: TGTGCCAGCAGCACAGGGGCCGGGGAGCTGTTTTTT. It translates to CASSTGAGELFF.

The rearrangement joins TRBV4-2 to TRBJ2-3; D unclear. Trimming took off 1 base at V and 3 bases at J, with 8 bases between the two ends. The CDR3 covers 14 residues. Germline-derived CDR1 and CDR2 are LGHNA and YNFKEQ. The CDR3 DNA follows: TGTGCCAGCAGCCAAGGTTCTCCGACAGATACGCAGTATTTT. This translates into CASSQGSPTDTQYF.

V and J are TRBV7-6 and TRBJ2-7, with D perhaps matching TRBD1 or TRBD2 (5 bases each). The CDR3 has 14 amino acids. V was shortened by 1 base and J by 4 bases, with 11 bases between the two germline ends. Germline V gene data show CDR1 as SGHVS and CDR2 as FNYEAQ. This CDR3 reads CASSLGRGGYEQYF. CDR3 DNA sequence: TGTGCCAGCAGCTTAGGACGGGGCGGATACGAGCAGTACTTC.

The CDR3 coding sequence is TGTGCCTGGAGTTCGGGTGAGCAGTTCTTC. Encoded protein: CAWSSGEQFF. The rearrangement uses TRBV30 and TRBJ2-1; D gene unclear. Looked up from germline, CDR1 is GTSNPN and CDR2 is SVGIG (reference sequence). This CDR3 has 10 residues. Trimming stripped 2 bases from V and 9 bases from J, with 5 bases between. Full variable domain (missing parts from reference TRBV30 and TRBJ2-1): SQTIHQWPATLVQPVGSPLSLECTVEGTSNPNLYWYRQAAGRGLQLLFYSVGIGQISSEVPQNLSASRPQDRQFILSSKKLLLSDSGFYLCAWSSGEQFFGPGTRLTVL.

The chain is built from TRBV28 and TRBJ1-4; the D gene is possibly TRBD1 (6 bases). This CDR3 region has 14 residues. V dropped 3 bases and J dropped 5 bases, with 10 bases sitting between them. The germline gives CDR1 MDHEN, CDR2 SYDVKM. This chain's CDR3 is CASSFWQGNEKLFF. The CDR3, as DNA: TGTGCCAGCAGTTTTTGGCAGGGGAATGAAAAACTGTTTTTT.

The rearrangement uses TRBV5-1 and TRBJ2-1, with D unresolved. Germline CDR1 SGHRS, CDR2 YFSETQ. The CDR3 contains 12 residues. V gave up 3 bases and J gave up 6 bases, with 7 bases separating them. The CDR3 nucleotides are TGCGCCAGCAGCTGGAGTTTCAATGAGCAGTTCTTC. As protein: CASSWSFNEQFF.

This chain's CDR3 is CASSPDGTSGQETQYF. DNA of the CDR3: TGTGCCAGCAGCCCCGACGGGACTAGCGGACAAGAGACCCAGTACTTC. This chain connects TRBV13 to TRBJ2-5, with TRBD2 identical over 11 bases. The germline V gene encodes CDR1 PRHDT and CDR2 FYEKMQ (reference sequence). The trim removed 5 bases at V and 2 bases at J, leaving 7 bases unmatched. The CDR3 consists of 16 residues. Full variable domain (remainder filled in from reference TRBV13 and TRBJ2-5): AAGVIQSPRHLIKEKRETATLKCYPIPRHDTVYWYQQGPGQDPQFLISFYEKMQSDKGSIPDRFSAQQFSDYHSELNMSSLELGDSALYFCASSPDGTSGQETQYFGPGTRLLVL.

Written as DNA, the CDR3 is TGCGCCAGCAGCTTGGTAACAGGGGGTGCCTACGAGCAGTACTTC. Its translation: CASSLVTGGAYEQYF. The V and J genes are TRBV5-1 and TRBJ2-7; 8 bases map to TRBD1. The CDR3 totals 15 residues. CDR1 and CDR2 (germline): SGHRS, YFSETQ. The V gene end was trimmed by 0 bases and the J gene end by 2 bases; junction bases not matched to a gene: 4. The full variable domain, with the rest looked up from reference TRBV5-1 and TRBJ2-7, is KAGVTQTPRYLIKTRGQQVTLSCSPISGHRSVSWYQQTPGQGLQFLFEYFSETQRNKGNFPGRFSGRQFSNSRSEMNVSTLELGDSALYLCASSLVTGGAYEQYFGPGTRLTVT.

The count of this clone is one. The rearrangement uses TRBV29-1 and TRBJ1-3; TRBD1 agrees at 8 bases. Germline loops: CDR1 SQVTM, CDR2 ANQGSEA. Losses at the gene ends were 5 bases for V and 7 bases for J; bases not matched to a gene: 7. The CDR3 consists of 13 residues. The CDR3 DNA reads as TGCAGCGTTTCAGGGGGCGTTGGGAACACCATATATTTT. This gives the protein CSVSGGVGNTIYF.

The rearrangement uses TRBV5-4 and TRBJ2-7, with D possibly matching TRBD1 (6 bases). Germline V gene lookup returns CDR1 SGHNT and CDR2 YYREEE (reference sequence). This CDR3 comprises 12 residues. V was shortened by 4 bases and J by 1 base, with 6 bases between the two germline ends. CDR3 nucleotide sequence: TGTGCCAGCAGCGGACAGTCCTACGAGCAGTACTTC. Translating it yields CASSGQSYEQYF.